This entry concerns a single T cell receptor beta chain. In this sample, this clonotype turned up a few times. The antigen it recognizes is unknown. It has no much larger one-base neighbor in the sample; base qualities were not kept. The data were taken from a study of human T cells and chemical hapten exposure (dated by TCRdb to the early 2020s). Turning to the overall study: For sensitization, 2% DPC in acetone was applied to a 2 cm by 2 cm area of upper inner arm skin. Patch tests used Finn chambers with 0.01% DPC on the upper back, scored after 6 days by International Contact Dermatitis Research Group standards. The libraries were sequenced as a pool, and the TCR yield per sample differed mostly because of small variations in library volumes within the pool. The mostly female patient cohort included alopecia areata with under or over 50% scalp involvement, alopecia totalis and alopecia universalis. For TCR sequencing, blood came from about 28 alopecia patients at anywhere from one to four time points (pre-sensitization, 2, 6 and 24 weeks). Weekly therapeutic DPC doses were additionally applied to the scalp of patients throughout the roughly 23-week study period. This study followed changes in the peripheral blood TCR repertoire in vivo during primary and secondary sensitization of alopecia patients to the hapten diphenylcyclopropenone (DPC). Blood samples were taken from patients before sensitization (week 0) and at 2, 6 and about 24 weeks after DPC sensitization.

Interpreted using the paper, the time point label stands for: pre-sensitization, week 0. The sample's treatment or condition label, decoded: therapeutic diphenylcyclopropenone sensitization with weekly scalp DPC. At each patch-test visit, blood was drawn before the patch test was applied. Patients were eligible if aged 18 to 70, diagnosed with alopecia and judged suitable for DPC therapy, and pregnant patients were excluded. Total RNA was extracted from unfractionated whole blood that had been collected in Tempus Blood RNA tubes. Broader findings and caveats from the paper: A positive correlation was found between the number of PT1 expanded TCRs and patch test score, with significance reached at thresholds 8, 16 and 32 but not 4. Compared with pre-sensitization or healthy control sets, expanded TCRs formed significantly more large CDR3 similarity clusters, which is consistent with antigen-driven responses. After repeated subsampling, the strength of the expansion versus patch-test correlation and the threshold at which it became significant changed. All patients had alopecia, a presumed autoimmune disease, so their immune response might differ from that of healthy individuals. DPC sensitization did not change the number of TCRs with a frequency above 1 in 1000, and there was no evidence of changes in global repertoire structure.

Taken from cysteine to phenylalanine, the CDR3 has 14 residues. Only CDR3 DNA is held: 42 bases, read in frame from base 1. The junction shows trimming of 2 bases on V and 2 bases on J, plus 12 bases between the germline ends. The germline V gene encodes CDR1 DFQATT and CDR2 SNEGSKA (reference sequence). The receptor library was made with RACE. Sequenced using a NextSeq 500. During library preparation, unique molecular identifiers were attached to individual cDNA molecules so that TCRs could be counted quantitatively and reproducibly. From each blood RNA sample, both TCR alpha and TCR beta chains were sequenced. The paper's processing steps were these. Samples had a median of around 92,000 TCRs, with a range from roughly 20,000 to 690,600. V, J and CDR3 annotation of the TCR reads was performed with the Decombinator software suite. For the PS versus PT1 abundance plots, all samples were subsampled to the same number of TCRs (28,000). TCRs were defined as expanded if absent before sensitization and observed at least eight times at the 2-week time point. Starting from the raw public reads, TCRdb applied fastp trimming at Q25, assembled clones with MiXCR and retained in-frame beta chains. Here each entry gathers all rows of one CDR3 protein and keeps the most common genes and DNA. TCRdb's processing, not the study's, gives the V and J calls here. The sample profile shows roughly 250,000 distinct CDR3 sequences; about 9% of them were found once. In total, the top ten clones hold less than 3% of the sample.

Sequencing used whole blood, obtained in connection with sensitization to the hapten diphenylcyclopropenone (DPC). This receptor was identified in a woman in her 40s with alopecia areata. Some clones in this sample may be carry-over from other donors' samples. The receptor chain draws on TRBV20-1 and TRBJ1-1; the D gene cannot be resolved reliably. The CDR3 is CSARPPNLNTEAFF. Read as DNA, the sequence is TGCAGTGCTAGACCTCCGAACCTCAACACTGAAGCTTTCTTT.